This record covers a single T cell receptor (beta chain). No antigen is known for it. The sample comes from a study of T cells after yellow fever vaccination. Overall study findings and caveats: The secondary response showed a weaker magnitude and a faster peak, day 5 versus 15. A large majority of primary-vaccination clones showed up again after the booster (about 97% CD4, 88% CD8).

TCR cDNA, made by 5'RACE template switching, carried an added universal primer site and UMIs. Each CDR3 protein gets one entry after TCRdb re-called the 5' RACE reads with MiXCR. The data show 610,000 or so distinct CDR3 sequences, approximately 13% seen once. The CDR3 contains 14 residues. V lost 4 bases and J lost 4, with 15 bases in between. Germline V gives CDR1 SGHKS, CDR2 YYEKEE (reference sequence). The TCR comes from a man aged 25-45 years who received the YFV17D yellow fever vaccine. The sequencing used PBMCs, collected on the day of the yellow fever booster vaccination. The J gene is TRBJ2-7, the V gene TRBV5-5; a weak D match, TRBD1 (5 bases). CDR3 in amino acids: CASSPSGQGYEQYF. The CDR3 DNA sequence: TGTGCCAGCAGCCCCTCCGGGCAGGGATACGAGCAGTACTTC.